The 20 T cell receptor beta chains below come from one sample, sequenced in a study of blood T cell repertoires in COVID-19. The data were produced by immunoSEQ multiplex PCR, yet TCRdb's version contains in-frame clones alone and is incomplete. The sample records roughly 200,000 clones, around nine tenths being singletons. Input material: peripheral blood. These TCRs come from a man aged 60-69 years who had recovered from COVID-19.

The rearrangement uses TRBV5-1 and TRBJ1-3, with D perhaps matching TRBD1 (5 bases). The CDR3 is made up of 15 amino acids. Germline CDR1 and CDR2: SGHRS and YFSETQ. V dropped 4 bases and J dropped 3 bases, with 14 bases sitting between them. The CDR3 reads CASSTSGGGGNTIYF. In nucleotides, the CDR3 is TGCGCCAGCAGCACCTCGGGGGGTGGTGGAAACACCATATATTTT.

The V and J genes are TRBV28 and TRBJ1-1; the D gene is possibly TRBD1 (6 bases). Trimming cost V 6 bases and J 0 bases, with 11 bases left between them. Germline CDR1 is MDHEN and CDR2 is SYDVKM. This CDR3 comprises 14 residues. The CDR3 loop is CASRRGGMNTEAFF. CDR3 nucleotides: TGTGCCAGCAGAAGGGGGGGAATGAACACTGAAGCTTTCTTT.

The chain combines TRBV6-5 with TRBJ2-7; no clear D gene. In germline, CDR1 is MNHEY, CDR2 SVGAGI. This CDR3 is built from 16 residues. V was cut by 0 bases and J by 0 bases, with 12 bases left in between. This CDR3 reads CASSYSGLRGSYEQYF. As DNA, the CDR3 is TGTGCCAGCAGTTACTCAGGCTTACGCGGCTCCTACGAGCAGTACTTC.

The V gene is TRBV7-2, the J gene TRBJ2-4; maybe TRBD2 (6 bases). CDR3 length equals 14 residues. CDR1 is SGHTA and CDR2 is FQGNSA in the germline V gene. Trimming pared 5 bases from V and 5 bases from J, leaving 13 bases between. CDR3 sequence: CASSPWTNQNIQYF. The CDR3 bases are TGTGCCAGCAGCCCCTGGACTAATCAAAACATTCAGTACTTC.

V is TRBV18 and J is TRBJ1-2; D remains unclear. This CDR3 has 13 amino acids. V was clipped by 2 bases and J by 6 bases, with 10 bases between them. Germline CDR1 KGHSH, CDR2 LQKENI. CDR3 in amino acids: CASSPNTDDGYTF. The CDR3 coding sequence is TGTGCCAGCTCACCAAACACAGACGATGGCTACACCTTC.

The rearrangement links TRBV5-1 to TRBJ2-7; D remains ambiguous. The V and J ends lost 4 bases and 7 bases respectively, with 15 bases between them. Germline V CDR1 and CDR2: SGHRS, YFSETQ. The CDR3 is 13 residues long. This chain's CDR3 is CASSEYLSGEQYF. CDR3 nucleotides: TGCGCCAGCAGCGAATACCTATCAGGAGAGCAGTACTTC. Full variable domain (missing parts from reference TRBV5-1 and TRBJ2-7): KAGVTQTPRYLIKTRGQQVTLSCSPISGHRSVSWYQQTPGQGLQFLFEYFSETQRNKGNFPGRFSGRQFSNSRSEMNVSTLELGDSALYLCASSEYLSGEQYFGPGTRLTVT.

This clone was observed once. The J gene is TRBJ2-7, the V gene TRBV11-2, with a weak D call TRBD1 (6 bases). In germline, CDR1 is SGHAT, CDR2 FQNNGV. This CDR3 has 16 amino acids. V lost 2 bases, J lost 2 bases, and 16 bases lay in between. The CDR3 is CASSLTATGPPYEQYF. CDR3 nucleotide sequence: TGTGCCAGCAGCTTAACTGCGACAGGTCCTCCCTACGAGCAGTACTTC. Complete variable domain (other parts from reference TRBV11-2 and TRBJ2-7): EAGVAQSPRYKIIEKRQSVAFWCNPISGHATLYWYQQILGQGPKLLIQFQNNGVVDDSQLPKDRFSAERLKGVDSTLKIQPAKLEDSAVYLCASSLTATGPPYEQYFGPGTRLTVT.

This sequence joins TRBV11-2 and TRBJ2-3; the D gene is possibly TRBD2 (6 bases). Between the trimmed V and J ends, which lost 7 bases and 9 bases, there was a span of 17 bases. Germline V gene data show CDR1 as SGHAT and CDR2 as FQNNGV. The CDR3 runs to 13 residues. In DNA, the CDR3 is TGTGCCAGCACCCGTGGGGGGTTCCCGACGCAGTATTTT. Its translation is CASTRGGFPTQYF.

CDR3 protein: CASSTLWGAGELFF. The CDR3, as DNA: TGCGCCAGCAGCACCCTCTGGGGCGCCGGGGAGCTGTTTTTT. This sequence joins TRBV5-1 and TRBJ2-2; D perhaps matches TRBD1 (5 bases). Germline V gene sequence: CDR1 SGHRS, CDR2 YFSETQ. Trimming left V 4 bases short and J 6 bases short, with 13 bases between. CDR3 size: 14 residues.

The genes are TRBV5-1 and TRBJ2-1; a weak D match, TRBD2 (5 bases). Germline V lookup: CDR1 SGHRS, CDR2 YFSETQ. V gave up 4 bases and J gave up 2 bases, with 13 bases separating them. The CDR3 has 15 amino acids. CDR3 residues: CASSLVRTPYNEQFF. The CDR3 DNA reads TGCGCCAGCAGCCTGGTCCGGACTCCCTACAATGAGCAGTTCTTC.

The V gene is TRBV18, the J gene TRBJ1-4; perhaps TRBD1 as D (6 bases). Germline CDR1 is KGHSH and CDR2 is LQKENI. The CDR3 has 14 amino acids. Trimming shortened V by 3 bases and J by 11 bases, and 16 bases separated the two germline ends. The CDR3 loop is CASSPDRNPAKLFF. CDR3 nucleotides: TGTGCCAGCTCACCCGACAGGAATCCTGCGAAACTGTTTTTT.

The rearrangement uses TRBV24-1 and TRBJ1-3, with 8 bases identical to TRBD1. CDR1 KGHDR and CDR2 SFDVKD come from the germline V gene. V shed 3 bases, J shed 2 bases, and the junction held 2 bases outside the gene matches. The CDR3 loop spans 15 amino acids. CDR3 amino acids: CATSDPTGAGNTIYF. The CDR3 bases are TGTGCCACCAGTGATCCGACAGGGGCTGGAAACACCATATATTTT.

The rearrangement joins TRBV7-2 to TRBJ2-1; tentative D call: TRBD2 (5 bases). This CDR3 is 18 amino acids long. CDR1 and CDR2 from the germline V gene are SGHTA and FQGNSA. V was pared by 2 bases and J by 4 bases, with 21 bases between. CDR3 amino acids: CASSLRGGVAGRYNEQFF. CDR3 in DNA: TGTGCCAGCAGCTTACGGGGTGGAGTGGCTGGCCGATACAATGAGCAGTTCTTC.

The chain uses TRBV9 and TRBJ1-3, with D unresolved. V lost 0 bases and J 8 bases, leaving 3 bases between the germline ends. CDR3 length: 11 amino acids. Germline V lookup: CDR1 SGDLS, CDR2 YYNGEE. CDR3 protein: CASSVADTIYF. Here the CDR3 DNA reads TGTGCCAGCAGCGTAGCCGACACCATATATTTT.

The V call is TRBV5-4, the J call TRBJ1-1; no firm D call. In germline, CDR1 is SGHNT, CDR2 YYREEE (reference sequence). CDR3 length equals 14 residues. Trimming shortened V by 0 bases and J by 0 bases, and 6 bases separated the two germline ends. The CDR3 region has the DNA TGTGCCAGCAGCTTGGGGAGCCTGAACACTGAAGCTTTCTTT. This codes for CASSLGSLNTEAFF.

The chain links TRBV19 to TRBJ2-1; 7 bases line up with TRBD1. Germline values: CDR1 LNHDA, CDR2 SQIVND (reference sequence). V shed 4 bases and J 2 bases; nucleotides not matched to a gene: 8. The CDR3 sequence is 16 residues long. The CDR3 region is CASSKGEQGAYNEQFF. The CDR3 region has the DNA TGTGCCAGTAGTAAAGGGGAGCAGGGGGCCTACAATGAGCAGTTCTTC.

This sequence joins TRBV28 and TRBJ2-6; maybe TRBD1 (6 bases). The CDR3 consists of 16 residues. The V gene lost 5 bases and the J gene lost 0 bases, with 11 bases spanning the gap. Germline V gene lookup returns CDR1 MDHEN and CDR2 SYDVKM. Here the CDR3 DNA reads TGTGCCAGCAGTAAAAAGGGGGTCTCTGGGGCCAACGTCCTGACTTTC. Amino acid sequence: CASSKKGVSGANVLTF.

The V call is TRBV6-1, the J call TRBJ2-3; 7 bases match TRBD1. The CDR3 covers 14 residues. With 2 bases clipped from V and 10 bases from J, the junction kept 9 bases outside the gene matches. The germline CDR1 and CDR2 sequences are MNHNS and SASEGT. The CDR3 DNA is TGTGCCAGCAGTGAAAAGGTGCAGGGGGATCCGCAGTATTTT. Protein: CASSEKVQGDPQYF.

The chain is built from TRBV2 and TRBJ2-7, with 7 bases aligning to TRBD1. Losses at the gene ends were 8 bases for V and 1 base for J; bases not matched to a gene: 2. Germline V gene data show CDR1 as SNHLY and CDR2 as FYNNEI. The CDR3 loop spans 12 amino acids. This CDR3 is CASARGSYEQYF. CDR3 coding DNA: TGTGCCAGCGCCAGGGGGTCCTACGAGCAGTACTTC.

CDR3 protein: CASRYTSTDTQYF. CDR3 sequence (DNA): TGTGCCAGCAGATACACTAGCACAGATACGCAGTATTTT. The rearrangement joins TRBV6-5 to TRBJ2-3; D uncertain. Germline V gene data show CDR1 as MNHEY and CDR2 as SVGAGI. The V and J ends lost 6 bases and 0 bases respectively, with 7 bases between them. The CDR3 runs 13 residues.